The present T cell receptor beta chain was sequenced within a study of beta chain features in type 1 diabetes. Overall study: Analysis included around 110,000,000 sorted cells drawn from all samples.

This clone appeared a few times. As yet, its antigen is unknown. Using CD45RO/CCR7/CD25/CD127/CD95/CD27, CD4+ naive, central memory, regulatory and stem cell-like memory cells were sorted. Study results and limitations: Compared to healthy donors, patients appeared to have naive, central memory and Treg TCRB repertoires that were more alike. Type 1 diabetes patients had fewer VDJ junction insertions and more deletions.

The isolated RNA, all of it, was reverse transcribed, so expressed TCRB transcripts were what got sequenced. Profiled with immunoSEQ multiplex PCR; TCRdb holds only in-frame clones, not every one. The sample lists over 500,000 clones; 15% to 19% were seen once. V lost 11 bases and J 2 bases, leaving 12 bases between the germline ends. CDR3 size: 12 residues. The germline gives CDR1 SEHNR, CDR2 FQNEAQ (reference sequence). This chain joins TRBV7-9 and TRBJ1-1, with D possibly being TRBD1 (6 bases). The TCR originated in a man younger than 35 in good health. Sequenced sample: naive CD4+ T cells from blood. CDR3 loop: CAGGQFNTEAFF. The CDR3 DNA sequence: TGTGCCGGAGGACAGTTCAACACTGAAGCTTTCTTT.